The rows below give T cell receptor beta chains drawn from one sample of a study of CD8+ T cells in alopecia areata. Sequenced by immunoSEQ multiplex PCR; TCRdb stores in-frame clones only, minus some. Among 87,000 or so clones listed, 60% to 80% were seen once. The sample was CD8+ T cells sorted from blood, taken at week 44, from a patient treated with tofacitinib. Source of these receptors: a human donor with alopecia areata. Each CDR3 is given with its conserved first and last residue. The order of the fields is J gene, D gene, clone size, V gene, CDR3 protein, CDR3 DNA. A D gene is named only where the DNA matches it firmly. Size tells how often a clone was seen (once, few, many) or the class of an expanded clone, and some rows leave it out.

j_call: TRBJ2-7; d_call: NA; clone_size: NA; v_call: TRBV29-1; cdr3_aa: CSVHFAGYEQYF; cdr3_nt: TGCAGCGTTCACTTTGCCGGCTACGAGCAGTACTTC
j_call: TRBJ2-3; d_call: NA; clone_size: NA; v_call: TRBV19; cdr3_aa: CASSPRTGTQYF; cdr3_nt: TGTGCCAGTAGTCCCCGGACGGGTACGCAGTATTTT
j_call: TRBJ2-3; d_call: NA; clone_size: few; v_call: TRBV9; cdr3_aa: CASSATGGGETDTQYF; cdr3_nt: TGTGCCAGCAGCGCAACCGGGGGCGGGGAGACAGATACGCAGTATTTT
j_call: TRBJ2-1; d_call: NA; clone_size: NA; v_call: TRBV5-1; cdr3_aa: CASSLDADGDNEQFF; cdr3_nt: TGCGCCAGCAGCTTGGATGCCGACGGAGACAATGAGCAGTTCTTC
j_call: TRBJ2-3; d_call: NA; clone_size: NA; v_call: TRBV11-2; cdr3_aa: CASSSHRTASTDTQYF; cdr3_nt: TGTGCCAGCAGTTCACACCGGACAGCTAGCACAGATACGCAGTATTTT
j_call: TRBJ1-1; d_call: TRBD1; clone_size: NA; v_call: TRBV4-3; cdr3_aa: CASSQDRGPGTEAFF; cdr3_nt: TGCGCCAGCAGCCAAGATAGGGGGCCTGGGACTGAAGCTTTCTTT
j_call: TRBJ2-2; d_call: TRBD1; clone_size: NA; v_call: TRBV29-1; cdr3_aa: CSVDSGQGRTGELFF; cdr3_nt: TGCAGCGTTGATTCCGGACAGGGCCGAACCGGGGAGCTGTTTTTT
j_call: TRBJ1-2; d_call: NA; clone_size: NA; v_call: TRBV6-1; cdr3_aa: CASSDRANYGYTF; cdr3_nt: TGTGCCAGCAGTGACAGGGCTAACTATGGCTACACCTTC
j_call: TRBJ1-3; d_call: NA; clone_size: NA; v_call: TRBV7-2; cdr3_aa: CASSSPGEGSGNTIYF; cdr3_nt: TGTGCCAGCAGCTCGCCCGGGGAGGGATCCGGAAACACCATATATTTT
j_call: TRBJ1-1; d_call: NA; clone_size: NA; v_call: TRBV7-3; cdr3_aa: CASSSDGGTEAFF; cdr3_nt: TGTGCCAGCAGCTCCGACGGGGGGACTGAAGCTTTCTTT
j_call: TRBJ1-1; d_call: TRBD1; clone_size: NA; v_call: TRBV27; cdr3_aa: CASSEDRASEAFF; cdr3_nt: TGTGCCAGCAGTGAGGACAGGGCGAGTGAAGCTTTCTTT
j_call: TRBJ1-5; d_call: TRBD1; clone_size: NA; v_call: TRBV19; cdr3_aa: CASRNNRGSNQPQHF; cdr3_nt: TGTGCCAGTAGAAATAACAGGGGTAGCAATCAGCCCCAGCATTTT
j_call: TRBJ1-1; d_call: TRBD1; clone_size: NA; v_call: TRBV10-2; cdr3_aa: CASSWTGENTEAFF; cdr3_nt: TGCGCCAGCAGTTGGACAGGGGAAAACACTGAAGCTTTCTTT
j_call: TRBJ2-2; d_call: NA; clone_size: few; v_call: TRBV4-1; cdr3_aa: CASSQVEGKTGELFF; cdr3_nt: TGCGCCAGCAGCCAAGTCGAGGGGAAGACCGGGGAGCTGTTTTTT
j_call: TRBJ2-1; d_call: NA; clone_size: NA; v_call: TRBV19; cdr3_aa: CASSISSSNEQFF; cdr3_nt: TGTGCCAGTAGTATCAGTAGCAGCAATGAGCAGTTCTTC
j_call: TRBJ2-1; d_call: NA; clone_size: NA; v_call: TRBV6-5; cdr3_aa: CASRTNVGNEQFF; cdr3_nt: TGTGCCAGCAGGACAAATGTGGGGAATGAGCAGTTCTTC
j_call: TRBJ1-2; d_call: NA; clone_size: NA; v_call: TRBV4-1; cdr3_aa: CASSQDGLYGYTF; cdr3_nt: TGCGCCAGCAGCCAAGATGGCCTATATGGCTACACCTTC
j_call: TRBJ2-3; d_call: TRBD1; clone_size: few; v_call: TRBV7-8; cdr3_aa: CASSLARGGTGVSDTQYF; cdr3_nt: TGTGCCAGCAGCTTAGCCCGGGGCGGGACAGGGGTTTCAGATACGCAGTATTTT
j_call: TRBJ1-5; d_call: NA; clone_size: few; v_call: TRBV28; cdr3_aa: CASSLGGQPQHF; cdr3_nt: TGTGCCAGCAGCCTAGGGGGTCAGCCCCAGCATTTT
j_call: TRBJ1-5; d_call: TRBD1; clone_size: NA; v_call: TRBV9; cdr3_aa: CASSVDDRVGQPQHF; cdr3_nt: TGTGCCAGCAGCGTAGACGACAGGGTAGGGCAGCCCCAGCATTTT
j_call: TRBJ2-3; d_call: TRBD2; clone_size: NA; v_call: TRBV7-8; cdr3_aa: CASSLAASGGPDTQYF; cdr3_nt: TGTGCCAGCAGCTTAGCGGCTAGCGGGGGACCAGATACGCAGTATTTT
j_call: TRBJ1-6; d_call: NA; clone_size: NA; v_call: TRBV6-6; cdr3_aa: CASRTFGESNSPLHF; cdr3_nt: TGTGCCAGCAGAACCTTTGGGGAATCGAATTCACCCCTCCACTTT
j_call: TRBJ2-7; d_call: NA; clone_size: NA; v_call: TRBV29-1; cdr3_aa: CSVEDRGEQYF; cdr3_nt: TGCAGCGTTGAAGACCGGGGCGAGCAGTACTTC
j_call: TRBJ2-3; d_call: NA; clone_size: few; v_call: TRBV30; cdr3_aa: CAWSSGTSTDTQYF; cdr3_nt: TGTGCCTGGAGTTCCGGGACTAGCACAGATACGCAGTATTTT
j_call: TRBJ2-3; d_call: TRBD2; clone_size: NA; v_call: TRBV4-3; cdr3_aa: CASSPQTSGGDTQYF; cdr3_nt: TGCGCCAGCAGCCCGCAGACTAGCGGGGGAGATACGCAGTATTTT
j_call: TRBJ1-2; d_call: NA; clone_size: NA; v_call: TRBV4-1; cdr3_aa: CASSQGAWPTF; cdr3_nt: TGCGCCAGCAGCCAAGGGGCTTGGCCCACCTTC
j_call: TRBJ2-7; d_call: NA; clone_size: NA; v_call: TRBV6-5; cdr3_aa: CASSYIGESYEQYF; cdr3_nt: TGTGCCAGCAGTTACATAGGCGAGTCCTACGAGCAGTACTTC
j_call: TRBJ1-3; d_call: TRBD1; clone_size: NA; v_call: TRBV7-8; cdr3_aa: CASSSDRGRNTIYF; cdr3_nt: TGTGCCAGCAGCTCCGACAGGGGTAGAAACACCATATATTTT
j_call: TRBJ2-7; d_call: NA; clone_size: NA; v_call: TRBV2; cdr3_aa: CASRYGTHEQYF; cdr3_nt: TGTGCCAGCAGATATGGCACTCACGAGCAGTACTTC
j_call: TRBJ2-5; d_call: TRBD1; clone_size: NA; v_call: TRBV2; cdr3_aa: CASSDGTDEETQYF; cdr3_nt: TGTGCCAGCAGTGACGGGACAGATGAAGAGACCCAGTACTTC
j_call: TRBJ2-1; d_call: NA; clone_size: NA; v_call: TRBV30; cdr3_aa: CAWSWGDINEQFF; cdr3_nt: TGTGCCTGGAGCTGGGGGGATATCAATGAGCAGTTCTTC
j_call: TRBJ2-3; d_call: NA; clone_size: NA; v_call: TRBV5-1; cdr3_aa: CASSQEVSTDTQYF; cdr3_nt: TGCGCCAGCAGCCAGGAGGTCAGCACAGATACGCAGTATTTT
j_call: TRBJ1-5; d_call: NA; clone_size: NA; v_call: TRBV5-6; cdr3_aa: CASSLGDRNQPQHF; cdr3_nt: TGTGCCAGCAGCTTAGGGGACCGCAATCAGCCCCAGCATTTT
j_call: TRBJ2-3; d_call: NA; clone_size: NA; v_call: TRBV7-2; cdr3_aa: CASSLSRTDTQYF; cdr3_nt: TGTGCCAGCAGCTTATCCCGCACAGATACGCAGTATTTT
j_call: TRBJ1-1; d_call: TRBD1; clone_size: NA; v_call: TRBV29-1; cdr3_aa: CSLRTGPTEAFF; cdr3_nt: TGCAGCCTTAGGACAGGGCCCACTGAAGCTTTCTTT
j_call: TRBJ1-1; d_call: NA; clone_size: few; v_call: TRBV7-9; cdr3_aa: CASSLGREAFF; cdr3_nt: TGTGCCAGCAGCTTAGGCCGTGAAGCTTTCTTT
j_call: TRBJ2-7; d_call: TRBD1; clone_size: NA; v_call: TRBV4-1; cdr3_aa: CASSQVATGPYEQYF; cdr3_nt: TGCGCCAGCAGCCAAGTCGCGACAGGGCCCTACGAGCAGTACTTC
j_call: TRBJ1-4; d_call: NA; clone_size: NA; v_call: TRBV15; cdr3_aa: CATSREGRPNEKLFF; cdr3_nt: TGTGCCACCAGCAGAGAGGGACGGCCTAATGAAAAACTGTTTTTT
j_call: TRBJ2-1; d_call: NA; clone_size: few; v_call: TRBV14; cdr3_aa: CASSPSGGGYNEQFF; cdr3_nt: TGTGCCAGCAGCCCTTCAGGAGGGGGGTACAATGAGCAGTTCTTC
j_call: TRBJ2-3; d_call: TRBD1; clone_size: few; v_call: TRBV6-1; cdr3_aa: CASSDRDRVTDTQYF; cdr3_nt: TGTGCCAGCAGTGACCGGGACAGGGTCACAGATACGCAGTATTTT
j_call: TRBJ2-3; d_call: NA; clone_size: NA; v_call: TRBV5-1; cdr3_aa: CASRGGEDTQYF; cdr3_nt: TGCGCCAGCAGAGGAGGGGAGGATACGCAGTATTTT
j_call: TRBJ2-5; d_call: NA; clone_size: NA; v_call: TRBV19; cdr3_aa: CASSMTDRQETQYF; cdr3_nt: TGTGCCAGTAGTATGACAGACAGACAAGAGACCCAGTACTTC
j_call: TRBJ2-2; d_call: NA; clone_size: NA; v_call: TRBV14; cdr3_aa: CASSRTGGPTGELFF; cdr3_nt: TGTGCCAGCAGCCGAACGGGGGGCCCAACCGGGGAGCTGTTTTTT
j_call: TRBJ2-7; d_call: NA; clone_size: NA; v_call: TRBV7-9; cdr3_aa: CASSSTQGPGYEQYF; cdr3_nt: TGTGCCAGCAGCTCCACACAGGGCCCTGGGTACGAGCAGTACTTC
j_call: TRBJ1-5; d_call: TRBD1; clone_size: NA; v_call: TRBV29-1; cdr3_aa: CSVNTGGGQPQHF; cdr3_nt: TGCAGCGTTAACACAGGGGGCGGTCAGCCCCAGCATTTT
j_call: TRBJ2-5; d_call: TRBD2; clone_size: NA; v_call: TRBV7-8; cdr3_aa: CASSLNLAGAQEETQYF; cdr3_nt: TGTGCCAGCAGCTTAAATCTAGCGGGGGCCCAAGAAGAGACCCAGTACTTC
j_call: TRBJ2-1; d_call: TRBD1; clone_size: NA; v_call: TRBV19; cdr3_aa: CASSNPPGQGEDEQFF; cdr3_nt: TGTGCCAGTAGTAACCCTCCGGGACAGGGGGAAGATGAGCAGTTCTTC
j_call: TRBJ1-1; d_call: NA; clone_size: NA; v_call: TRBV4-3; cdr3_aa: CASSQDRLLNTEAFF; cdr3_nt: TGCGCCAGCAGCCAAGATCGGCTTTTGAACACTGAAGCTTTCTTT
j_call: TRBJ2-7; d_call: NA; clone_size: NA; v_call: TRBV5-6; cdr3_aa: CASSLTGGPPSYEQYF; cdr3_nt: TGTGCCAGCAGTCTTACCGGTGGACCTCCTTCCTACGAGCAGTACTTC
j_call: TRBJ1-1; d_call: NA; clone_size: NA; v_call: TRBV5-6; cdr3_aa: CASSPLGGNTEAFF; cdr3_nt: TGTGCCAGCAGCCCCCTAGGGGGGAACACTGAAGCTTTCTTT
j_call: TRBJ2-3; d_call: TRBD2; clone_size: few; v_call: TRBV6-4; cdr3_aa: CASSTSGGTDTQYF; cdr3_nt: TGTGCCAGCAGTACTAGCGGGGGCACAGATACGCAGTATTTT
j_call: TRBJ1-1; d_call: NA; clone_size: NA; v_call: TRBV29-1; cdr3_aa: CSVEDRTGLGAFF; cdr3_nt: TGCAGCGTTGAAGATCGAACGGGGCTTGGAGCTTTCTTT
j_call: TRBJ2-1; d_call: NA; clone_size: NA; v_call: TRBV27; cdr3_aa: CASSPDPYNEQFF; cdr3_nt: TGTGCCAGCAGTCCAGACCCTTACAATGAGCAGTTCTTC
j_call: TRBJ1-1; d_call: TRBD1; clone_size: NA; v_call: TRBV7-2; cdr3_aa: CASSLAGQGAEAFF; cdr3_nt: TGTGCCAGCAGCTTAGCGGGACAGGGGGCTGAAGCTTTCTTT
j_call: TRBJ2-1; d_call: TRBD2; clone_size: NA; v_call: TRBV2; cdr3_aa: CASSDGGVIAYNEQFF; cdr3_nt: TGTGCCAGCAGTGATGGGGGGGTCATCGCCTACAATGAGCAGTTCTTC
j_call: TRBJ1-1; d_call: TRBD1; clone_size: NA; v_call: TRBV29-1; cdr3_aa: CSVVDRVLLSTEAFF; cdr3_nt: TGCAGCGTGGTGGACAGGGTTCTTTTGTCGACTGAAGCTTTCTTT
j_call: TRBJ2-1; d_call: NA; clone_size: NA; v_call: TRBV7-8; cdr3_aa: CASSSEVLGAYNEQFF; cdr3_nt: TGTGCCAGCAGTTCCGAGGTGTTGGGGGCCTACAATGAGCAGTTCTTC
j_call: TRBJ2-1; d_call: NA; clone_size: NA; v_call: TRBV19; cdr3_aa: CASSGQGGSYNEQFF; cdr3_nt: TGTGCCAGTAGTGGACAGGGAGGGTCCTACAATGAGCAGTTCTTC
j_call: TRBJ2-7; d_call: NA; clone_size: once; v_call: TRBV12-5; cdr3_aa: CASKPQGLYEQYF; cdr3_nt: TGTGCTAGCAAACCGCAGGGGTTGTACGAGCAGTACTTC
j_call: TRBJ2-7; d_call: TRBD1; clone_size: once; v_call: TRBV29-1; cdr3_aa: CSAYGSGTAYEQYF; cdr3_nt: TGCAGCGCCTACGGATCCGGGACAGCCTACGAGCAGTACTTC